This TCR beta chain is from a study of blood T cells in healthy people across ages. Per the germline V gene, CDR1 is DFQATT and CDR2 is SNEGSKA (reference sequence). There are 14 residues in the CDR3. Then a second PCR, running about 6 to 11 cycles, was carried out with a sample-barcoded 5' primer and a J-beta primer mix. TCRdb ran MiXCR on the 5' RACE reads and lists one entry per CDR3 protein. The sample carries 760,000 or so distinct CDR3 sequences, just under 25% recorded once. A note on this clonotype: The junction departs from germline at one end; a sequencing error may be responsible.

These data also featured in a second study, about T cells of mothers and their children.

Sequencing used blood. The chain links TRBV20-1 to TRBJ1-1; no clear D gene. The receptor was isolated from a boy between 10 and 17 years old in good health. CDR3 region: CSASGRRGNTGAFF. The CDR3 nucleotides read TGCAGTGCTTCCGGCCGCCGCGGGAACACTGGAGCTTTCTTT.